This TCR beta chain was profiled in a study of blood T cell repertoires in COVID-19. Study details: The United States, Italy and Spain were the sources of the acute and convalescent COVID-19 samples. T cells, B-cell-depleted T cells, or PBMCs supplied cDNA or gDNA.

V shed 1 base and J shed 4 bases, with 6 bases lying between them. The CDR3 covers 13 residues. As originally analysed: Amplification of reference gene primers provided the estimated nucleated cell counts. Profiling relied on immunoSEQ multiplex PCR, and the TCRdb table lists in-frame clones only, not all of them. V, J and clone size are those of that table, while D and trimming were read from the DNA. The table lists fewer than 40,000 clones, 80% to 90% of them singletons, with around 15% in the top ten. J is TRBJ2-3 and V is TRBV12-3 or TRBV12-4; possible D gene TRBD2, 5 bases. Source material: peripheral blood. The source of this sequence is a man between 60 and 75 years old with active COVID-19. The CDR3 reads CASSLGRPDTQYF. The CDR3, as DNA: TGTGCCAGCAGTTTAGGGAGGCCAGATACGCAGTATTTT.